A single T cell receptor beta chain is shown here with its context. Its cognate antigen is unknown. The data were taken from a study of T cell responses to AZD1222 COVID-19 vaccine. TCRdb's copy holds only in-frame clones and misses some; the assay was immunoSEQ multiplex PCR. This table has under 60,000 clones, 75% to 90% appearing once. CDR3 size: 13 residues. Trimming stripped 6 bases from V and 5 bases from J, with 11 bases between. From germline, CDR1 is LNHDA and CDR2 SQIVND (reference sequence). Notes on the study in general: Females outnumbered males among donors, who were mostly white British; clonal diversity was possibly underestimated. Epitopes outside B.1.351 and B.1.1.7 mutated regions reportedly drew nearly half of spike TCRs.

The gene calls are TRBV19 and TRBJ2-1, with a possible D match to TRBD2 (5 bases). This material consisted of peripheral blood, taken 28 days after the second AZD1222 dose. This receptor was obtained from an adult who received the AZD1222 COVID-19 vaccine. CDR3 sequence: CASRRAGDNEQFF. Written as DNA, the CDR3 is TGTGCCAGTAGGAGGGCGGGCGACAATGAGCAGTTCTTC.